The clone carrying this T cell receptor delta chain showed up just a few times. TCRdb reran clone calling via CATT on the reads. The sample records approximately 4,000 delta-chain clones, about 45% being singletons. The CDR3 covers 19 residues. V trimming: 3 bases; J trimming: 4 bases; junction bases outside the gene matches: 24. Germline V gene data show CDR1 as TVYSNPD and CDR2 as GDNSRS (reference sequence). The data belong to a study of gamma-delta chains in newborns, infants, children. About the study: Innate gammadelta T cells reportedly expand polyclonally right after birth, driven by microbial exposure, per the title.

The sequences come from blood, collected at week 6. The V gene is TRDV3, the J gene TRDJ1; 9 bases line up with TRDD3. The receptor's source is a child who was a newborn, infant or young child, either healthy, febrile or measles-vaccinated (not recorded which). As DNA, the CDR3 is TGTGCCTTGGTCCCTCCTTCTTCACTGGGGGAACTAGCCTTCGATAAACTCATCTTT. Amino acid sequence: CALVPPSSLGELAFDKLIF. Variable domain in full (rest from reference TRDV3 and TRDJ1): CDKVTQSSPDQTVASGSEVVLLCTYDTVYSNPDLFWYRIRPDYSFQFVFYGDNSRSEGADFTQGRFSVKHILTQKAFHLVISPVRTEDSATYYCALVPPSSLGELAFDKLIFGKGTRVTVEP.